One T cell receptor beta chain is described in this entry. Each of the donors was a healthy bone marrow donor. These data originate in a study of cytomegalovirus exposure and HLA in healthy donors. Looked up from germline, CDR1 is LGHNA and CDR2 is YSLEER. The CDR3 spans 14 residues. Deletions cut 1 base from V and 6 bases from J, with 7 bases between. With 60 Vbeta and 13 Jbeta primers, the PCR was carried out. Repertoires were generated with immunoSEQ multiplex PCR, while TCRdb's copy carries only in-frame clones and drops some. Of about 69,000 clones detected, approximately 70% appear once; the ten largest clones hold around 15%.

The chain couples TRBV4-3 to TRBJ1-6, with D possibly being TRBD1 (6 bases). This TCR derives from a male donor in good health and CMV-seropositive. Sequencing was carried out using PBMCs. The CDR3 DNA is TGCGCCAGCAGCCAAGCCAGGGGTAATTCACCCCTCCACTTT. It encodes CASSQARGNSPLHF.